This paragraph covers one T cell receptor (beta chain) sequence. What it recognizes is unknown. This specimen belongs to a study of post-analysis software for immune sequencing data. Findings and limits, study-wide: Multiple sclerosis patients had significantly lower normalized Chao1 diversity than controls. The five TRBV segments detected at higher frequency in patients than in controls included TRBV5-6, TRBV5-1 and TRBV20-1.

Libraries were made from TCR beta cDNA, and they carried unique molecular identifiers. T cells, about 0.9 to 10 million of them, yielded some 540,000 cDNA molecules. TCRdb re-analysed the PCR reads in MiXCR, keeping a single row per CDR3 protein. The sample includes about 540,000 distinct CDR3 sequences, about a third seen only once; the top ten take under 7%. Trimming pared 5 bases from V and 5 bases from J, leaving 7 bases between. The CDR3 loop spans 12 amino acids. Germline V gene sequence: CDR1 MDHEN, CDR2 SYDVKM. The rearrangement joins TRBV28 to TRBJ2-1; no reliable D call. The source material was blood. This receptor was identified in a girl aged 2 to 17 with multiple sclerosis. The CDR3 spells CASSKPDNEQFF. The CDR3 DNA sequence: TGTGCCAGCAGTAAACCCGACAATGAGCAGTTCTTC.